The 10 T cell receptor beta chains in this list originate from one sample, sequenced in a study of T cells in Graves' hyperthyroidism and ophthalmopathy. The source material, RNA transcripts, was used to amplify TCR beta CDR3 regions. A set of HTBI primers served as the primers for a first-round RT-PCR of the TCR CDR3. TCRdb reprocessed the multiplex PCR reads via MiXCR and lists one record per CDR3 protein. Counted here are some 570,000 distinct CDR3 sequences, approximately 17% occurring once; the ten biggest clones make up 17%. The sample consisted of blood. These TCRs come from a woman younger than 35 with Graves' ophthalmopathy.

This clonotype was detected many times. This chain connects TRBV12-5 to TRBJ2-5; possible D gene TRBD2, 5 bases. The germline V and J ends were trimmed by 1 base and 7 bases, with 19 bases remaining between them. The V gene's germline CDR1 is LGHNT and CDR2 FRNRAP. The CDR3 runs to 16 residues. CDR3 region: CASGLDIRRAVGTQYF. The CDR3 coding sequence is TGTGCTAGTGGTTTGGACATACGGCGGGCCGTAGGGACCCAGTACTTC. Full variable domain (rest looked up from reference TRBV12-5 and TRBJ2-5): DARVTQTPRHKVTEMGQEVTMRCQPILGHNTVFWYRQTMMQGLELLAYFRNRAPLDDSGMPKDRFSAEMPDATLATLKIQPSEPRDSAVYFCASGLDIRRAVGTQYFGPGTRLLVL.

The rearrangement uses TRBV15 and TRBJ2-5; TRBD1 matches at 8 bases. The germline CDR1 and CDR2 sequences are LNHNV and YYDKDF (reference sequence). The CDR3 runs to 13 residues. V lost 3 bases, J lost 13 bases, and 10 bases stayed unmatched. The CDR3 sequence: CATSRKDRVNLYF. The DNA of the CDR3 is TGTGCCACCAGCAGGAAGGACAGGGTTAATCTGTACTTC.

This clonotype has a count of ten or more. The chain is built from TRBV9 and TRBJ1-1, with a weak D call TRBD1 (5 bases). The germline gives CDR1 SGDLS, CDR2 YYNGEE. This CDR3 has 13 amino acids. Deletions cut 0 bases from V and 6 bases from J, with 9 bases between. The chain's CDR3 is CASSVGGRAEAFF. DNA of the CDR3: TGTGCCAGCAGCGTAGGCGGCAGGGCTGAAGCTTTCTTT. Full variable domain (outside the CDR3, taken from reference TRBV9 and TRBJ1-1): DSGVTQTPKHLITATGQRVTLRCSPRSGDLSVYWYQQSLDQGLQFLIQYYNGEERAKGNILERFSAQQFPDLHSELNLSSLELGDSALYFCASSVGGRAEAFFGQGTRLTVV.

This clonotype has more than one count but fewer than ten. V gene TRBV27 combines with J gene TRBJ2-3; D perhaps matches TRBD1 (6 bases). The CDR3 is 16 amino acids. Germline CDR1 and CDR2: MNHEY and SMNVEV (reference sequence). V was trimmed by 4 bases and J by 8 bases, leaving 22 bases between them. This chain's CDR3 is CASSSQGNLELGTQYF. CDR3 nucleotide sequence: TGTGCCAGCAGTTCCCAGGGGAACCTGGAGCTGGGTACGCAGTATTTT.

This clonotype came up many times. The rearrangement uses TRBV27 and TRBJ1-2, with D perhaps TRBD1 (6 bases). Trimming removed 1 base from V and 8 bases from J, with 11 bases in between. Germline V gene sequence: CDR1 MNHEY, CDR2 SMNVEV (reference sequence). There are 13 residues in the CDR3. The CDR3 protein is CASSLLAGDGYTF. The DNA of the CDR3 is TGTGCCAGCAGTTTATTGGCAGGGGACGGCTACACCTTC.

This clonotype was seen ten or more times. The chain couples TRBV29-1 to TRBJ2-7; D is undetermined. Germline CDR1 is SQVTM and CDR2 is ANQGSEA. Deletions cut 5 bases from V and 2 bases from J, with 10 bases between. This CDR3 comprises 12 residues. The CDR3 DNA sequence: TGCAGCGTTATAGGCGCGCCCTACGAGCAGTACTTC. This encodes CSVIGAPYEQYF.

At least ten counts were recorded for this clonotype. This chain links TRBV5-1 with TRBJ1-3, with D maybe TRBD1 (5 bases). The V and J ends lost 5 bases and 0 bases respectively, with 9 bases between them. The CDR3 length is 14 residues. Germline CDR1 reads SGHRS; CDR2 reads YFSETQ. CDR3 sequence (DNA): TGCGCCAGCAGTCAGGGTACCTCTGGAAACACCATATATTTT. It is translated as CASSQGTSGNTIYF.

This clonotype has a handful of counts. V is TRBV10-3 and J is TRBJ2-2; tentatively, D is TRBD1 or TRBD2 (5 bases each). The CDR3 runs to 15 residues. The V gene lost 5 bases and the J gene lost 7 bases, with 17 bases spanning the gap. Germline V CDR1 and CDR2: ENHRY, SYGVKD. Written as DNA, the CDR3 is TGTGCCATCAGTTACGAGCGGTGGGGGAACGGGGAGCTGTTTTTT. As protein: CAISYERWGNGELFF.

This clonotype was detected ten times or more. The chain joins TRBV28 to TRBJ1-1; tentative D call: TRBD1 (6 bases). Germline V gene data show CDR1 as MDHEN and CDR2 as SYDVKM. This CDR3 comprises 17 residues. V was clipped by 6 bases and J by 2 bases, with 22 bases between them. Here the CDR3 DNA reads TGTGCCAGCAGCTCTCCTTCGATTCAGGGGACTAACACTGAAGCTTTCTTT. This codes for CASSSPSIQGTNTEAFF.

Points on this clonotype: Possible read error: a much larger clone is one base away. The CDR3 nucleotides read TGTGCCAGCAGTTCACGGAGGACTAGCGACTCCTACGGGCAGTACTTC. Translation: CASSSRRTSDSYGQYF. The V and J genes are TRBV28 and TRBJ2-7; 9 nucleotides agree with TRBD2. This CDR3 is 16 amino acids long. The germline V gene encodes CDR1 MDHEN and CDR2 SYDVKM.